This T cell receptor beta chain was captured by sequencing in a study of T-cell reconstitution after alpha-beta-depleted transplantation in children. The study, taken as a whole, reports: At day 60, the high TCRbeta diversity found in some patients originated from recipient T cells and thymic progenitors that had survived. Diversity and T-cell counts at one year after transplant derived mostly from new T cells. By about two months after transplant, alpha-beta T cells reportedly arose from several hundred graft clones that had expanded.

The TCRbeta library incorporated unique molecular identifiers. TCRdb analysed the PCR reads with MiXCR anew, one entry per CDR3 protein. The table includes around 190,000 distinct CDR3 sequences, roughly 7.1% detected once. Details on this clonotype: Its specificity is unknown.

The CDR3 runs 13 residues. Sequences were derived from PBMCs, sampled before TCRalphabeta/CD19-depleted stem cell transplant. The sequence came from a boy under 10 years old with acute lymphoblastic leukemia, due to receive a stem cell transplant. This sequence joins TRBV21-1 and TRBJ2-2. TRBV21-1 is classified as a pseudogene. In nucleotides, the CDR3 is TGTGCCAGCAACTCGCATAAGACCGGGGAGCTGTTTTTT. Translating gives CASNSHKTGELFF.